This T cell receptor (beta chain) derives from a study of blood T cells in healthy people across ages. V was shortened by 1 base and J by 4 bases, with 11 bases between the two germline ends. CDR3 length: 14 amino acids. The V gene's germline CDR1 is DFQATT and CDR2 SNEGSKA (reference sequence). Primers used in a second PCR of about 6 to 11 cycles were a sample-barcoded 5' primer and a J-beta primer mix. TCRdb recomputed calls from the 5' RACE reads with MiXCR, one row per CDR3 protein. The sample yields 1.5 million to 1.8 million distinct CDR3 sequences, roughly 43% seen once. This clonotype was observed a handful of times.

Sequenced material: blood. This chain connects TRBV20-1 to TRBJ1-5; weak D call: TRBD1 (5 bases). This TCR derives from a woman younger than 30 in good health. CDR3 nucleotides: TGCAGTGCTAGAGTTGCCAGGGAGAATCAGCCCCAGCATTTT. Protein sequence: CSARVARENQPQHF.